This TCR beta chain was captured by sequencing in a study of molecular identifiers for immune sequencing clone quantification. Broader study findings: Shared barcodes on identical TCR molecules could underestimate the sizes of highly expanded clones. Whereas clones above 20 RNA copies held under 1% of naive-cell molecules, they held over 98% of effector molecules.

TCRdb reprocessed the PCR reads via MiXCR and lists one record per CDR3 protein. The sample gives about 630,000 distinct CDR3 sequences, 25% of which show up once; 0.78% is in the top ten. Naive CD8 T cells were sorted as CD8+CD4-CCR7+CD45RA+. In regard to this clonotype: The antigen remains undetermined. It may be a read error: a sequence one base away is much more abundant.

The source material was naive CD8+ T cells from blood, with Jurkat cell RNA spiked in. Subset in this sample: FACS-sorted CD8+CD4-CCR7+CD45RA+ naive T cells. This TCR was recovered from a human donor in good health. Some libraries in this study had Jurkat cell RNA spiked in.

The CDR3 here is CASSYSDAGASPLHF. CDR3 coding DNA: TGTGCCAGCAGTTACTCCGATGCAGGGGCTTCACCCCTCCACTTT. The chain is built from TRBV6-5 and TRBJ1-6; possible D gene TRBD1, 6 bases. Trimming stripped 0 bases from V and 9 bases from J, with 12 bases between. CDR3 size: 15 residues. Germline values: CDR1 MNHEY, CDR2 SVGAGI.